The 15 T cell receptor beta chains presented below share a single source sample, sequenced in a study of shared clonotypes between healthy human individuals. The data were produced by immunoSEQ multiplex PCR, yet TCRdb's version contains in-frame clones alone and is incomplete. The sample comprises roughly 1,600,000 clones, roughly 98.5% of which are singletons, and about 0.4% rests with the top ten. Source material: naive CD4+ T cells sorted from blood. Subset of the sample: CD45RA+ positively selected. The receptors derive from a man aged 25-45 years in good health.

The rearrangement joins TRBV18 to TRBJ2-7; 9 bases are a match to TRBD1. Germline V gene data show CDR1 as KGHSH and CDR2 as LQKENI. The CDR3 contains 16 residues. J gave up 1 base and V 2 bases, and 6 bases lay outside the gene matches. CDR3 sequence: CASSPTGTGFSYEQYF. For the CDR3, the DNA is TGTGCCAGCTCACCAACCGGGACAGGGTTTTCCTACGAGCAGTACTTC.

V and J are TRBV5-4 and TRBJ2-5, with 14 bases fitting TRBD2. The CDR3 is 16 residues long. Germline values: CDR1 SGHNT, CDR2 YYREEE (reference sequence). Trimming took 5 bases from V and 4 from J; bases not matched to a gene: 7. The chain's CDR3 is CASRPGLAGVGETQYF. CDR3 nucleotides: TGTGCCAGCAGGCCGGGACTAGCGGGAGTTGGAGAGACCCAGTACTTC.

In regard to this clone: The same CDR3 is also encoded by other DNA sequences in this sample. This chain links TRBV18 with TRBJ2-3, with D unresolved. CDR3 length: 13 residues. Trimming stripped 1 base from V and 2 bases from J, with 4 bases between. CDR1 is KGHSH and CDR2 is LQKENI in the germline V gene. CDR3 in DNA: TGTGCCAGCTCACCACGGGCCACAGATACGCAGTATTTT. Translating gives CASSPRATDTQYF.

The count of this clone is one. J is TRBJ2-5 and V is TRBV5-1; 13 bases map to TRBD2. The CDR3 extends over 15 amino acids. The V segment lost 2 bases and the J segment 7 bases; nucleotides outside the gene matches: 5. Germline loops: CDR1 SGHRS, CDR2 YFSETQ. The DNA of the CDR3 is TGCGCCAGCAGCTTTGGACTAGCGGGGGTCGGGACCCAGTACTTC. It codes for CASSFGLAGVGTQYF.

This clone was observed once. The chain recombines TRBV5-1 with TRBJ2-7, with TRBD2 identical over 9 bases. The length of the CDR3 is 14 residues. CDR1 is SGHRS and CDR2 is YFSETQ in the germline V gene. The V and J ends lost 3 bases and 1 base, in that order; junction bases with no gene match: 2. The CDR3 region has the DNA TGCGCCAGCAGCTGGACTAGCGATTCCTACGAGCAGTACTTC. This translates into CASSWTSDSYEQYF. Combining the CDR3 with reference TRBV5-1 and TRBJ2-7 gives the whole variable domain KAGVTQTPRYLIKTRGQQVTLSCSPISGHRSVSWYQQTPGQGLQFLFEYFSETQRNKGNFPGRFSGRQFSNSRSEMNVSTLELGDSALYLCASSWTSDSYEQYFGPGTRLTVT.

J is TRBJ1-1 and V is TRBV29-1; 10 nucleotides align to TRBD1. Germline V gene lookup returns CDR1 SQVTM and CDR2 ANQGSEA. The CDR3 is made up of 15 amino acids. With V trimmed by 4 bases and J by 2 bases, 7 bases remained unmatched. DNA of the CDR3: TGCAGCGTTGGTCCGGGACAGGGGTTTAACACTGAAGCTTTCTTT. This translates into CSVGPGQGFNTEAFF. Drawing the rest from reference TRBV29-1 and TRBJ1-1, the complete variable domain is SAVISQKPSRDICQRGTSLTIQCQVDSQVTMMFWYRQQPGQSLTLIATANQGSEATYESGFVIDKFPISRPNLTFSTLTVSNMSPEDSSIYLCSVGPGQGFNTEAFFGQGTRLTVV.

The CDR3 here is CSVERGAVGETQYF. The CDR3 DNA follows: TGCAGCGTTGAAAGAGGCGCGGTGGGGGAGACCCAGTACTTC. This chain links TRBV29-1 with TRBJ2-5; D uncertain. The germline CDR1 and CDR2 sequences are SQVTM and ANQGSEA. The CDR3 totals 14 residues. The V end lost 2 bases, the J end lost 5 bases, and 15 bases lay between the germline ends.

The genes are TRBV11-3 and TRBJ2-4; D is undetermined. V lost 5 bases, J lost 6 bases, and 14 bases lay in between. The CDR3 consists of 14 residues. Germline CDR1 reads SGHNT; CDR2 reads YENEEA. The CDR3: CASSPGGGLNIQYF. The CDR3 DNA follows: TGTGCCAGCAGCCCCGGTGGCGGCTTAAACATTCAGTACTTC.

This chain joins TRBV18 and TRBJ2-7; a possible D gene is TRBD2 (6 bases). V dropped 3 bases and J dropped 2 bases, with 14 bases sitting between them. Germline V gene data show CDR1 as KGHSH and CDR2 as LQKENI. CDR3 length: 15 residues. This CDR3 is CASSPQRVRPYEQYF. Here the CDR3 DNA reads TGTGCCAGCTCACCCCAGCGGGTCCGTCCCTACGAGCAGTACTTC.

The chain carries TRBV19 and TRBJ2-7; 10 positions match TRBD1. Unmatched junction bases numbered 9, after V lost 5 bases and J lost 5 bases. Germline CDR1 and CDR2: LNHDA and SQIVND (reference sequence). The CDR3 loop spans 15 amino acids. The CDR3: CASSVVGTGANEQYF. The CDR3 DNA is TGTGCCAGTAGTGTTGTCGGGACAGGGGCCAACGAGCAGTACTTC.

The V gene is TRBV18, the J gene TRBJ2-2, with 7 bases lining up with TRBD1. Germline loops: CDR1 KGHSH, CDR2 LQKENI. With 0 bases clipped from V and 1 base from J, the junction kept 8 bases outside the gene matches. The CDR3 has 18 residues. CDR3 nucleotides: TGTGCCAGCTCACCACCAGAGACGGGACAGAAGAACACCGGGGAGCTGTTTTTT. Translated, it gives CASSPPETGQKNTGELFF.

This clone showed up just once. The chain joins TRBV11-2 to TRBJ2-2; perhaps TRBD2 as D (5 bases). V lost 5 bases to trimming and J lost 5 bases, with 9 bases between them. Germline-derived CDR1 and CDR2 are SGHAT and FQNNGV. CDR3 length: 13 residues. This CDR3 reads CASSTIATGELFF. CDR3 nucleotides: TGTGCCAGCAGCACGATAGCGACCGGGGAGCTGTTTTTT.

The chain uses TRBV11-2 and TRBJ2-3, with 7 nucleotides matching TRBD2. The CDR3 spans 15 residues. Per the germline V gene, CDR1 is SGHAT and CDR2 is FQNNGV. Trimming at V came to 0 bases and at J to 2 bases, leaving 2 bases not matched to a gene. The CDR3 nucleotides are TGTGCCAGCAGCTTAGAGGGGGGGAACACAGATACGCAGTATTTT. Translating it yields CASSLEGGNTDTQYF. The full variable domain, in which reference TRBV11-2 and TRBJ2-3 provide the parts outside the CDR3, is EAGVAQSPRYKIIEKRQSVAFWCNPISGHATLYWYQQILGQGPKLLIQFQNNGVVDDSQLPKDRFSAERLKGVDSTLKIQPAKLEDSAVYLCASSLEGGNTDTQYFGPGTRLTVL.

The chain's CDR3 is CASSESKWEGYNEQFF. The CDR3 nucleotides are TGTGCCAGCAGTGAATCCAAGTGGGAGGGATACAATGAGCAGTTCTTC. This chain joins TRBV25-1 and TRBJ2-1; 7 nucleotides line up with TRBD2. Germline CDR1 MGHDK, CDR2 SYGVNS. V was pared by 1 base and J by 4 bases, with 7 bases of the junction left unmatched. The CDR3 sequence is 16 residues long.

The chain uses TRBV5-6 and TRBJ2-3; D uncertain. Trimming left V 0 bases short and J 6 bases short, with 11 bases between. The CDR3 totals 14 residues. Germline CDR1 and CDR2: SGHDT and YYEEEE. The CDR3 sequence is CASSLDPSGDTQYF. CDR3 DNA sequence: TGTGCCAGCAGCTTGGATCCGAGTGGGGATACGCAGTATTTT.